This is a list of T cell receptor beta chains from one sample in a study of blood T cell repertoires in COVID-19. Only in-frame clones appear in the TCRdb table, and some are missing; sequencing was by immunoSEQ multiplex PCR. The repertoire holds fewer than 150,000 clones, with 75% to 90% as singletons. The sequenced sample was PBMCs or T cells enriched from blood (not recorded which). All receptors derive from a man aged 25-45 years who had recovered from COVID-19. Both conserved end residues are part of each CDR3. The order of the fields is V gene, CDR3 length, clone size, D gene, J gene, CDR3 DNA, CDR3 protein. The D gene is left open where the match is weak. Size is omitted from some rows. Given values are once, few, many or a class for expanded clones.

v_gene: TRBV5-1
len: 15
abundance: -
d_gene: TRBD2
j_gene: TRBJ2-1
CDR3nt: TGCGCCAGCAGCTTGGCGACTAGCGGGAGTAATGAGCAGTTCTTC
CDR3aa: CASSLATSGSNEQFF

v_gene: TRBV28
len: 16
abundance: few
d_gene: -
j_gene: TRBJ2-3
CDR3nt: TGTGCCAGCAGTTTATATGTGGTCACTAGCACAGATACGCAGTATTTT
CDR3aa: CASSLYVVTSTDTQYF

v_gene: TRBV7-9
len: 12
abundance: few
d_gene: -
j_gene: TRBJ2-7
CDR3nt: TGTGCCAGCAGCCTCCAGCCACAGGGCTACGACTTC
CDR3aa: CASSLQPQGYDF

v_gene: TRBV7-9
len: 13
abundance: once
d_gene: -
j_gene: TRBJ1-3
CDR3nt: TGTGCCAGCAGCTTCAGGGCTGGAAACACCATATATTTT
CDR3aa: CASSFRAGNTIYF

v_gene: TRBV10-1
len: 16
abundance: -
d_gene: TRBD1
j_gene: TRBJ1-3
CDR3nt: TGCGCCAGCAGTCCCGGGACAGGAAGCTCTGGAAACACCATATATTTT
CDR3aa: CASSPGTGSSGNTIYF

v_gene: TRBV4-1
len: 16
abundance: -
d_gene: TRBD2
j_gene: TRBJ2-1
CDR3nt: TGCGCCAGCAGCCCCCGACTAGCGGGGGGATTCAATGAGCAGTTCTTC
CDR3aa: CASSPRLAGGFNEQFF

v_gene: TRBV4-1
len: 15
abundance: -
d_gene: -
j_gene: TRBJ1-2
CDR3nt: TGCGCCAGCAGCCTAGGACCCCTGGAGGACTATGGCTACACCTTC
CDR3aa: CASSLGPLEDYGYTF

v_gene: TRBV11-2
len: 15
abundance: -
d_gene: -
j_gene: TRBJ2-7
CDR3nt: TGTGCCAGCAGCGGGGGGGCGGCGGGAGCGTACGAGCAGTACTTC
CDR3aa: CASSGGAAGAYEQYF

v_gene: TRBV9
len: 19
abundance: few
d_gene: TRBD1
j_gene: TRBJ1-1
CDR3nt: TGTGCCAGCAGCGTAGATCCCGGGACAGGGGTTAACGCGGTCACTGAAGCTTTCTTT
CDR3aa: CASSVDPGTGVNAVTEAFF

v_gene: TRBV7-9
len: 14
abundance: -
d_gene: -
j_gene: TRBJ1-1
CDR3nt: TGTGCCAGCAGCCCCCCCAGGGGGAACACTGAAGCTTTCTTT
CDR3aa: CASSPPRGNTEAFF

v_gene: TRBV10-3
len: 14
abundance: once
d_gene: TRBD1
j_gene: TRBJ2-7
CDR3nt: TGTGCCATCACTACGACAGGGGGGTCCTACGAGCAGTACTTC
CDR3aa: CAITTTGGSYEQYF

v_gene: TRBV7-9
len: 17
abundance: -
d_gene: TRBD2
j_gene: TRBJ2-4
CDR3nt: TGTGCCAGCAGCTCGGGACTAGCGGGAGATTGGGGAAACATTCAGTACTTC
CDR3aa: CASSSGLAGDWGNIQYF

v_gene: TRBV7-9
len: 16
abundance: few
d_gene: -
j_gene: TRBJ1-3
CDR3nt: TGTGCCAGCAGCGCCCGGACAGCAGCCTCTGGAAACACCATATATTTT
CDR3aa: CASSARTAASGNTIYF

v_gene: TRBV7-8
len: 16
abundance: -
d_gene: TRBD1
j_gene: TRBJ1-3
CDR3nt: TGTGCCAGCAGCCAAACCAGGACAGGGTCTGGAAACACCATATATTTT
CDR3aa: CASSQTRTGSGNTIYF

v_gene: TRBV19
len: 12
abundance: -
d_gene: -
j_gene: TRBJ1-5
CDR3nt: TGTGCCAGTAGTGTATCACGGCAGCCCCAGCATTTT
CDR3aa: CASSVSRQPQHF

v_gene: TRBV25-1
len: 14
abundance: -
d_gene: TRBD2
j_gene: TRBJ2-5
CDR3nt: TGTGCCAGCAGTGAGGGCGGGAGGAGGGAGACCCAGTACTTC
CDR3aa: CASSEGGRRETQYF

v_gene: TRBV5-1
len: 14
abundance: -
d_gene: -
j_gene: TRBJ1-1
CDR3nt: TGCGCCAGCAGCTTGGTTGGACAAAACACTGAAGCTTTCTTT
CDR3aa: CASSLVGQNTEAFF

v_gene: TRBV10-3
len: 16
abundance: -
d_gene: TRBD2
j_gene: TRBJ2-7
CDR3nt: TGTGCCATCAGTGAGTTGCCGAGACTAGCGGGTTACGAGCAGTACTTC
CDR3aa: CAISELPRLAGYEQYF

v_gene: TRBV14
len: 17
abundance: -
d_gene: -
j_gene: TRBJ2-5
CDR3nt: TGTGCCAGCAGCCAAGAGTTGCTGACACCTGTACAAGAGACCCAGTACTTC
CDR3aa: CASSQELLTPVQETQYF

v_gene: TRBV3-1/TRBV3-2
len: 14
abundance: -
d_gene: -
j_gene: TRBJ2-1
CDR3nt: TGTGCCAGCAGCCAAGAGGCCCTGTACAATGAGCAGTTCTTC
CDR3aa: CASSQEALYNEQFF

v_gene: TRBV9
len: 12
abundance: -
d_gene: TRBD2
j_gene: TRBJ2-3
CDR3nt: TGTGCCAGCAGCAGCGGGGCCGATACGCAGTATTTT
CDR3aa: CASSSGADTQYF

v_gene: TRBV2
len: 15
abundance: -
d_gene: TRBD1
j_gene: TRBJ1-4
CDR3nt: TGTGCCAGCAGTCTGGCGGGACAGGGTGGGGAAAAACTGTTTTTT
CDR3aa: CASSLAGQGGEKLFF

v_gene: TRBV7-9
len: 14
abundance: -
d_gene: TRBD1
j_gene: TRBJ2-3
CDR3nt: TGTGCCAGCGGCGACAGGGGGCTGGCAGATACGCAGTATTTT
CDR3aa: CASGDRGLADTQYF

v_gene: TRBV25-1
len: 16
abundance: few
d_gene: TRBD1
j_gene: TRBJ1-2
CDR3nt: TGTGCCAGCAGGCTTTTGACGAGGGGGCTCTGCTATGGCTACACCTTC
CDR3aa: CASRLLTRGLCYGYTF

v_gene: TRBV19
len: 15
abundance: -
d_gene: -
j_gene: TRBJ1-6
CDR3nt: TGTGCCAGTAGTATCGAAGACCGGGATAATTCACCCCTCCACTTT
CDR3aa: CASSIEDRDNSPLHF

v_gene: TRBV7-9
len: 14
abundance: -
d_gene: -
j_gene: TRBJ1-5
CDR3nt: TGTGCCAGCAGCTCCGGACAGTTCCCTCAGCCCCAGCATTTT
CDR3aa: CASSSGQFPQPQHF

v_gene: TRBV7-3
len: 14
abundance: -
d_gene: -
j_gene: TRBJ2-3
CDR3nt: TGTGCCAGCAGCTTAAGACAGAGCACAGATACGCAGTATTTT
CDR3aa: CASSLRQSTDTQYF

v_gene: TRBV5-1
len: 15
abundance: -
d_gene: -
j_gene: TRBJ1-3
CDR3nt: TGCGCCAGCAGACTCTACGGGGGGGCCCTGGACACCATATATTTT
CDR3aa: CASRLYGGALDTIYF

v_gene: TRBV6-5
len: 14
abundance: -
d_gene: TRBD2
j_gene: TRBJ2-2
CDR3nt: TGTGCCAGCAACAGCGGGGGAGCAACCGGGGAGCTGTTTTTT
CDR3aa: CASNSGGATGELFF

v_gene: TRBV18
len: 13
abundance: -
d_gene: -
j_gene: TRBJ2-7
CDR3nt: TGTGCCAGCTCACCGGGGGCTGGTTACGAGCAGTACTTC
CDR3aa: CASSPGAGYEQYF

v_gene: TRBV3-1/TRBV3-2
len: 20
abundance: -
d_gene: TRBD1
j_gene: TRBJ2-5
CDR3nt: TGTGCCAGCAGCCAAGCCCTTTTGGGGACAGGGGGCGCAGGGCAAGAGACCCAGTACTTC
CDR3aa: CASSQALLGTGGAGQETQYF

v_gene: TRBV27
len: 16
abundance: -
d_gene: -
j_gene: TRBJ2-2
CDR3nt: TGTGCCAGCAGTTTGGCATGGCGGTCGAACACCGGGGAGCTGTTTTTT
CDR3aa: CASSLAWRSNTGELFF

v_gene: TRBV27
len: 12
abundance: -
d_gene: -
j_gene: TRBJ1-2
CDR3nt: TGTGCCAGCAGTCTCGACAGCTATGGCTACACCTTC
CDR3aa: CASSLDSYGYTF

v_gene: TRBV5-4
len: 14
abundance: -
d_gene: TRBD2
j_gene: TRBJ2-7
CDR3nt: TGTGCCAGCAGCTTGGCCGGCGGGAGCTACGAGCAGTACTTC
CDR3aa: CASSLAGGSYEQYF

v_gene: TRBV9
len: 15
abundance: -
d_gene: -
j_gene: TRBJ2-3
CDR3nt: TGTGCCAGCAGCTTTCAAGCGGGTGGCACAGATACGCAGTATTTT
CDR3aa: CASSFQAGGTDTQYF

v_gene: TRBV11-2
len: 16
abundance: few
d_gene: TRBD1
j_gene: TRBJ1-3
CDR3nt: TGTGCCAGCAGATCAGCCGGGACAGCCTCTGGAAACACCATATATTTT
CDR3aa: CASRSAGTASGNTIYF

v_gene: TRBV5-1
len: 15
abundance: -
d_gene: TRBD1
j_gene: TRBJ1-1
CDR3nt: TGCGCCAGCAGCGGATGGGACAGGGGTGATGGTGGTGCTTTCTTT
CDR3aa: CASSGWDRGDGGAFF